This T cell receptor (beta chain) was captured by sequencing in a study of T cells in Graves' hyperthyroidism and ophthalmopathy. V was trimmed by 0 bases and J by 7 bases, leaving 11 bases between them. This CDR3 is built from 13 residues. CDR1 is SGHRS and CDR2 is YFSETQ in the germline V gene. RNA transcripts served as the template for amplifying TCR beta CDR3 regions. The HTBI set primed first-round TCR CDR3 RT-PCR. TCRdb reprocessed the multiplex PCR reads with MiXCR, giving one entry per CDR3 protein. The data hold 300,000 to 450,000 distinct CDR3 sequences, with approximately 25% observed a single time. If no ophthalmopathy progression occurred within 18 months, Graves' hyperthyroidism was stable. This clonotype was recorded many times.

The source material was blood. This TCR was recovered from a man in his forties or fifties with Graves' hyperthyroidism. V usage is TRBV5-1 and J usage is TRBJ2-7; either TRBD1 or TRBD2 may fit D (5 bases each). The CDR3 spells CASSLADSGEQYF. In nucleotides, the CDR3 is TGCGCCAGCAGCTTGGCGGACTCAGGGGAGCAGTACTTC.